The next 12 T cell receptor beta chains were all read from a single sample in a study of T cells in Graves' hyperthyroidism and ophthalmopathy. Template material for amplifying TCR beta CDR3 regions consisted of RNA transcripts. The primer set for the first-round RT-PCR of the TCR CDR3 was HTBI. TCRdb called the multiplex PCR reads again in MiXCR, with one record for every CDR3 protein. The data contain fewer than 750,000 distinct CDR3 sequences, over 12% of them seen just once; the ten biggest clones take up approximately 4.3%. Sequenced sample: blood. The receptors were gathered from a woman aged 35 to 49 with Graves' ophthalmopathy.

In this sample, this clonotype turned up a few times. Germline is not matched at one junction end, which may reflect a read error. The V gene is TRBV7-2, the J gene TRBJ2-7; 7 bases align to TRBD1. Germline CDR1 SGHTA, CDR2 FQGNSA. The CDR3 contains 15 residues. The CDR3 protein is CASSFFHRGQTPLFF. CDR3 nucleotides: TGTGCCAGCAGCTTCTTTCACAGGGGTCAGACTCCCCTCTTCTTC. Together with reference TRBV7-2 and TRBJ2-7, the CDR3 gives the full variable domain: GAGVSQSPSNKVTEKGKDVELRCDPISGHTALYWYRQSLGQGLEFLIYFQGNSAPDKSGLPSDRFSAERTGGSVSTLTIQRTQQEDSAVYLCASSFFHRGQTPLFFGPGTRLTVT.

The rearrangement joins TRBV20-1 to TRBJ2-7; TRBD1 matches 8 bases. CDR1 is DFQATT and CDR2 is SNEGSKA in the germline V gene (reference sequence). V lost 0 bases, J lost 1 base, and 2 bases stayed unmatched. This CDR3 has 14 amino acids. CDR3 sequence: CSAREGTGSYEQYF. CDR3 DNA: TGCAGTGCTAGAGAAGGGACAGGTTCCTACGAGCAGTACTTC.

This clonotype was seen repeatedly, ten times or more. The rearrangement uses TRBV2 and TRBJ1-5; possible D gene TRBD1, 6 bases. The CDR3 has 16 amino acids. The germline V and J ends were trimmed by 1 base and 3 bases, with 13 bases remaining between them. Germline values: CDR1 SNHLY, CDR2 FYNNEI. The CDR3 is CASSEVGASLNQPQHF. Written as DNA, the CDR3 is TGTGCCAGCAGTGAAGTGGGGGCGAGCCTCAATCAGCCCCAGCATTTT. Variable domain in full (rest from reference TRBV2 and TRBJ1-5): EPEVTQTPSHQVTQMGQEVILRCVPISNHLYFYWYRQILGQKVEFLVSFYNNEISEKSEIFDDQFSVERPDGSNFTLKIRSTKLEDSAMYFCASSEVGASLNQPQHFGDGTRLSIL.

In its sample, this clonotype was seen many times. The rearrangement joins TRBV14 to TRBJ1-6, with unresolved D. Trimming took off 3 bases at V and 10 bases at J, with 7 bases between the two ends. The length of the CDR3 is 12 residues. CDR1 is SGHDN and CDR2 is FVKESK in the germline V gene. CDR3 bases: TGTGCCAGCAGCCACGAGTACTCACCCCTCCACTTT. Protein sequence: CASSHEYSPLHF.

This clonotype was counted at least ten times. This rearrangement joins TRBV6-5 to TRBJ1-2; D unclear. The germline V gene has CDR1 MNHEY and CDR2 SVGAGI. V was trimmed by 4 bases and J by 5 bases, leaving 14 bases between them. This CDR3 has 14 residues. The CDR3 sequence is CASSSLGRLYGYTF. In DNA, the CDR3 is TGTGCCAGCAGTTCCCTCGGACGCCTATATGGCTACACCTTC.

This clonotype was observed at least ten times. The chain is built from TRBV28 and TRBJ1-5; 7 bases are shared with TRBD1. Germline V CDR1 and CDR2: MDHEN, SYDVKM. The CDR3 length is 14 residues. V lost 8 bases, J lost 5 bases, and 9 bases stayed unmatched. The CDR3 region is CASLTWDSYQPQHF. The CDR3 nucleotides read TGTGCCAGCCTCACCTGGGACAGCTATCAGCCCCAGCATTTT.

This clonotype came up many times. The genes are TRBV20-1 and TRBJ2-6, with 7 positions matching TRBD1. V trimming: 4 bases; J trimming: 0 bases; junction bases outside the gene matches: 6. CDR1 and CDR2 from the germline V gene are DFQATT and SNEGSKA (reference sequence). The CDR3 is 16 residues long. The CDR3 loop is CSAMETGHSGANVLTF. Written as DNA, the CDR3 is TGCAGTGCTATGGAGACAGGGCACTCTGGGGCCAACGTCCTGACTTTC.

This clonotype was counted at least ten times. The CDR3 carries no conserved terminal phenylalanine or tryptophan, so it likely arises from a read error. The V and J genes are TRBV20-1 and TRBJ1-1; D is unresolved. Germline V gene sequence: CDR1 DFQATT, CDR2 SNEGSKA (reference sequence). This CDR3 comprises 13 residues. CDR3: CSVFGPQVTKAFL. The CDR3 region has the DNA TGCAGCGTCTTTGGGCCGCAGGTGACTAAAGCTTTCCTT.

The chain recombines TRBV30 with TRBJ2-7; 12 bases are shared with TRBD2. This CDR3 is built from 14 residues. CDR1 is GTSNPN, CDR2 SVGIG, per germline (reference sequence). V lost 3 bases, J lost 3 bases, and 3 bases stayed unmatched. CDR3 in amino acids: CAWSALAGGYEQYF. The CDR3 nucleotides read TGTGCCTGGAGCGCACTAGCGGGGGGCTACGAGCAGTACTTC.

This clonotype was recorded at least ten times. The V and J genes are TRBV19 and TRBJ1-5; no clear D. CDR3 length equals 12 residues. CDR1 and CDR2 (germline): LNHDA, SQIVND (reference sequence). Trimming removed 2 bases from V and 5 bases from J, with 4 bases in between. This CDR3 reads CASSIQYQPQHF. The CDR3 nucleotides are TGTGCCAGTAGTATACAGTATCAGCCCCAGCATTTT.

This clonotype came up many times. This chain connects TRBV30 to TRBJ1-5; D unresolved. Germline-derived CDR1 and CDR2 are GTSNPN and SVGIG (reference sequence). CDR3 length: 13 amino acids. Trimming took 1 base from V and 3 from J, leaving 7 bases between them. In nucleotides, the CDR3 is TGTGCCTGGAGTGGACAAAACAATCAGCCCCAGCATTTT. Its protein is CAWSGQNNQPQHF.

This clonotype was detected many times. The chain recombines TRBV6-5 with TRBJ1-2; TRBD1 matches at 7 bases. The germline gives CDR1 MNHEY, CDR2 SVGAGI. The CDR3 totals 14 residues. The trim removed 4 bases at V and 6 bases at J, leaving 8 bases unmatched. The chain's CDR3 is CASSSRRQGNGYTF. In DNA form, the CDR3 reads TGTGCCAGCAGTTCCCGTCGACAGGGTAATGGCTACACCTTC.